This TCR beta chain comes out of a study of cytomegalovirus exposure and HLA in healthy donors. The CDR3 has 15 residues. Trimming stripped 0 bases from V and 3 bases from J, with 12 bases between. Looked up from germline, CDR1 is LGHNA and CDR2 is YSLEER. Both 60 Vbeta primers and 13 Jbeta primers went into the PCR. Sequencing used immunoSEQ multiplex PCR; TCRdb keeps in-frame clones, though not all of them. The data show 85,000 to 90,000 clones, with around four fifths seen just once and about 9.5% held by the top ten. The genes are TRBV4-3 and TRBJ2-7, with a weak D call TRBD2 (5 bases). This sequence originates from a young man in good health and CMV-seropositive. Sequencing was carried out using PBMCs. CDR3 bases: TGCGCCAGCAGCCAAGATTGGACCGGGATCTACGAGCAGTACTTC. This translates into CASSQDWTGIYEQYF.